This T cell receptor beta chain was retrieved from a study of cytomegalovirus exposure and HLA in healthy donors (dated by TCRdb to the late 2010s). About the investigation overall: An earlier analysis of around 600 of the donors reported roughly 300 Gb of sequence data and some 100 million unique TCR beta sequences from approximately 180 million T cells. In a later analysis, previously published TCR beta repertoires from 500 to 750 donors were re-analyzed and high-resolution HLA genotyping was added so that TCR occurrence patterns could be studied. Rather than drawing on any new phenotypic data, the later analysis identified candidate immune exposures from TCR beta sequences and the way those sequences occurred across donors. Four to six DR-DQ haplotypes were handled as single units for association and clustering, since linkage in the cohort was strong. About 330 gigabases of sequencing data and 70 million to 100 million unique TCR sequences made up an early release that covered fewer than 650 HLA-typed donors. Among the roughly 400 genotyped donors, around 79% belonged to the genetic ancestry cluster associated with self-reported Caucasian donors. The number of typed donors differed by locus: about 620-630 for A, B, C, DRB1 and DQB1; approximately 520 for DQA1; around 580 for DPA1; and approximately 450 for DPB1. Every discovery cohort repertoire had been produced on one sequencing platform. High-throughput TCR immunosequencing, statistical association of individual TCRs with disease status, and machine learning were combined to predict cytomegalovirus infection status. The study profiled the T cell repertoires of 666 subjects by immunosequencing and related them to cytomegalovirus serostatus. Besides the first cohort of under 700 subjects, a separate validation cohort made up of over 95 different subjects was used. In a later genetic analysis, genome-wide SNP genotypes for about three fifths of the roughly 670 donors were used, and that subset was treated as a discovery cohort. HLA typing included class I and class II loci at four-digit resolution. Donor age, sex, ethnicity and CMV serostatus were collected together with the repertoire data. On average, over 200,000 unique TCR beta nucleotide sequences were sequenced per donor among a few hundred genotyped donors of the cohort, with 15% to 20% of those sequences being non-productive. An earlier analysis of around 580 of the donors used high-throughput TCR beta sequencing to judge whether each TCR beta V gene segment behaved as functional or pseudogenic. The study aimed to test whether signatures of past pathogen exposure could be identified by cataloging public T cell receptors.

On this clone: It has no known antigen specificity. The record has no base qualities; no much larger clone is one base away.

Overall study outcomes, separate from this receptor: In the study, some 160 TCR beta chains were listed as associated with cytomegalovirus. Across donors, most TCR sequences were observed very rarely, whereas some public TCRs were present in many individuals. When HLA alleles, especially DR and DQ, strongly co-occurred, TCR associations were difficult to assign to individual alleles. Several of the top co-occurrence clusters appeared to be linked to parvovirus B19, influenza, CMV and Epstein-Barr virus, according to a later analysis. Some IMGT-functional V segments, including TRBV6-2 and TRBV6-3, could not be told apart with the 87-base-pair reads, so those segments were excluded. Specific HLA alleles were associated with 18,000 or so TCR beta sequences at a false discovery rate of 0.05 in a later analysis. The authors suggested that the approach could potentially be extended to other disease states and immunological phenotypes. A group of highly shared sequence variants was considered likely to be a technical artifact of the sequencing pipeline. The earlier analysis of nearly 600 of the donors excluded some 15 rarely observed V segments, including chromosome 9 orphons, because counts were too low. A later genetic analysis associated a missense DCLRE1C variant with V-gene and J-gene trimming of TCR beta chains, and an independent cohort replicated the association. In this cohort, only TCR beta chains were sequenced, and detectable features were limited by the absence of alpha or paired-chain data. HLA typing was unavailable for some donors at each locus, so association tests used only the typed subset. A further reported finding was that TCR beta sequences accurately predicted the HLA-A and HLA-B alleles for most subjects in the first cohort. Compared with the roughly 670-donor mean, donors in an Asian-associated ancestry cluster had fewer N-insertions in productive TCRs, according to a later genetic analysis. The only immune exposure information available for the cohort was CMV serostatus. Linkage disequilibrium might explain the correlated functional status among segregating V segments, but an unknown experimental factor could not be ruled out. Three of the identified cytomegalovirus-associated TCR beta chains were confirmed in vitro to be specific for cytomegalovirus antigens. The presence/absence analyses assumed that sequencing depth was roughly uniform across donors, and that assumption may not be true. In a later analysis, HLA-associated TCR beta chains showed more clonal expansion and lower generation probabilities than non-associated chains that were equally common. In both the original and validation cohorts, the classifier was reported to diagnose cytomegalovirus status with high specificity and sensitivity. In a later analysis, the rate of TCR association differed among HLA loci, with DRB1 alleles having the most associated TCRs and HLA-C alleles having the fewest. A later analysis found that most CMV-associated TCR beta chains appeared HLA-restricted, with HLA associations seemingly driven largely by CMV exposure. In an earlier analysis of approximately 600 of the donors, most TCR beta V segments were observed in productive rearrangements about 87% or about 30% of the time, broadly matching IMGT annotations.

The cohort comprised around 700 healthy bone marrow donors. Cohort members were all nominally healthy when sampled, although unrecorded immune exposures were likely present. The donor tested CMV seronegative, placing the donor among the 352 seronegative members of the cohort. A peripheral blood sample was provided by each donor, and peripheral blood mononuclear cells were used for TCR beta sequencing. Genomic DNA was extracted from the blood cell samples with the Qiagen DNeasy Blood Extraction Kit. Library generation was performed with the immunoSEQ multiplex PCR assay. The multiplex PCR relied on a mix of 60 forward primers for TCR Vbeta segments and 13 reverse primers for TCR Jbeta segments. Amplification of the CDR3 region of rearranged TCR beta genes was performed with a multiplex PCR assay on genomic DNA. The Illumina HiSeq System was used to sequence the amplified TCR beta libraries as 87-base-pair reads. The study's own analysis went as follows. A later analysis tallied tens of millions of unique TCR beta chains across the roughly 610 repertoires, and approximately 12 million of those chains were shared by two or more donors. Raw reads were error-corrected and collapsed into unique sequences by a nearest-neighbor algorithm in which closely related sequences were merged to remove PCR and sequencing errors. CDR3 sequences were aligned to IMGT reference sequences to assign V, D and J gene segments. For a sequence to be retained, a match of at least six nucleotides was required to both a V gene segment and a J gene segment. A rearrangement counted as productive if the CDR3 had no stop codons and remained in frame with V and J, and every other rearrangement counted as non-productive. Following IMGT convention, CDR3 was defined as the stretch from the second conserved V-encoded cysteine up to the conserved J-encoded phenylalanine. The earlier analysis of about 530 of the donors excluded any sequence lacking an unambiguous match to a single V gene segment. An earlier analysis of a few hundred of the donors called V segments functional above 56.7% productive rearrangements and segregating when the between-donor standard deviation exceeded 5%. A statistical classification framework was built to diagnose cytomegalovirus status from the catalog of TCR beta chain sequences. In a later analysis, V and J genes were assigned by comparing TCR nucleotide sequences against IMGT/GENE-DB human TR gene sequences. A later analysis assigned CDR3 sequences and most-parsimonious VDJ recombination scenarios with the TCRdist pipeline. In a later analysis, each TCR beta chain was defined by its CDR3 amino acid sequence together with its V-gene family, and reads lacking a unique V-gene family were excluded. A later analysis removed 500 to 600 highly shared, low-generation-probability nucleotide sequences to deal with suspected cross-contamination and a sequencing artifact. A later analysis calculated a clonal expansion index for each public chain from normalized within-repertoire ranks of inferred template counts. A later analysis computed generation probabilities with a VDJ recombination model fitted to out-of-frame rearrangements, and checked the results against IGoR. In a later analysis, hypergeometric tests were used to score TCR-TCR, TCR-HLA and TCR-CMV co-occurrence, with a repertoire-size bias correction applied to TCR pairs. To estimate false discovery rates, a later analysis permuted the HLA or CMV assignments 20 times. In a later analysis, co-occurring TCRs were grouped using DBSCAN, and TCRdist sequence similarity was added for clustering within HLA-allele-positive subsets. For co-occurrence clustering, repertoires with fewer than 30,000 or more than 120,000 public chains were excluded, along with several repertoires with anomalous nucleotide sharing. TCRdb re-hosts the immuneACCESS table, in-frame sequences only. Its copies lack some clones; in the studies checked, an unresolved V gene accounts for under half of them, and the cause for the rest is not known. D and trimming come from the DNA, and the V and J calls and clone size come from that table. Recorded for this sample are under 200,000 clones; over 75% of them occurred a single time. Under 2.5% of the sample comes from the top ten.

CDR1 and CDR2 were assigned from the germline V gene as SGHAT and FQNNGV. After removal of 8 bases from V and 3 bases from J, the junction retains 4 bases not matched to a gene. The CDR3 numbers 12 residues from cysteine through phenylalanine. Only CDR3 DNA remains: 36 bases, in frame from the first base. The chain is assembled from TRBV11-2 and TRBJ2-7, with 7 bases aligning to TRBD2. The TCR sequence derives from a man between 60 and 75 years old in good health and CMV-seronegative. Input material: PBMCs. The CDR3 amino acid sequence is: CASGEGLYEQYF. The sequenced DNA: TGTGCCAGCGGGGAGGGACTCTACGAGCAGTACTTC.